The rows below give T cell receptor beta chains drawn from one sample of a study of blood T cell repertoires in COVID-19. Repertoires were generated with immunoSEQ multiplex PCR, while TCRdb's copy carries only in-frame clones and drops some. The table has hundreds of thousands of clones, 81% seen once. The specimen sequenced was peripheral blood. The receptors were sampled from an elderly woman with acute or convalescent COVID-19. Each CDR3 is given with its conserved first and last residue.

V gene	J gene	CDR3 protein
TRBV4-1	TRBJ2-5	CASSQDGGQTQYF
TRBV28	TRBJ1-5	CAILRQSSNQPQHF
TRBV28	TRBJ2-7	CASSLGGGERYF
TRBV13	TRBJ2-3	CASSREQGAEYF
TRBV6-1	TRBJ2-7	CASSVWGLAGDSSYEQYF
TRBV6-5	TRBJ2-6	CASSYSRSGANVLTF
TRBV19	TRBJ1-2	CASSTRQGVTTYGYTF
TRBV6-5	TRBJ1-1	CASSRDGMNTEAFF
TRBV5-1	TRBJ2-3	CASTLSGGAIQDTQYF
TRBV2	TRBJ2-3	CASSEARGRGTQYF
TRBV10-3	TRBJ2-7	CAISDTDRGYEQYF
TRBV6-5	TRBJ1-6	CASSSRGYNSPLHF
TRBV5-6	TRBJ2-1	CASSLAGQGRNEQFF
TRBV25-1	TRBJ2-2	CASRRTGADTGELFF
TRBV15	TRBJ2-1	CATSRDSGSTHNEQFF
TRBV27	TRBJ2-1	CASSWGGGPLTGTLFF
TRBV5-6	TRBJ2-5	CASSLAWTAIQETQYF
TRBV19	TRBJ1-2	CASSKGQLDENYGYTF
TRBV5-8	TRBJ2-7	CASSFRTGRGYF
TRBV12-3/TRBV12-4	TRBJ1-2	CASSLAGWGYTF
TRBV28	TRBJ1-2	CASLLTGANYGYTF
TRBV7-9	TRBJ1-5	CASSLATGAPGSQPQHF
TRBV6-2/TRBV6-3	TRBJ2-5	CASSFLAGSSRETQYF
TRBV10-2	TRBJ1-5	CASSELGGARNQPQHF
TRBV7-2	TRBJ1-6	CASSLAQGRVVSPLHF
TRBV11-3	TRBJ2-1	CASSVGLAGVWDEQFF
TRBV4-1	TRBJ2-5	CASSQDGRERETQYF
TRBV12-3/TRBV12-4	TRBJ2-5	CASSPLGAETQYF
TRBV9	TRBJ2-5	CASSVAGRGAYQETQYF
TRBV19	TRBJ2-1	CASSRAGGRNEQFF
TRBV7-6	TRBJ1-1	CASSLGSTLGQGRVNTEAFF
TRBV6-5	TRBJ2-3	CASSQNGISTDTQYF
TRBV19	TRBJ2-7	CASSIGQGAYEQYF
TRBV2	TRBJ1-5	CASRLTGPFQPQHF
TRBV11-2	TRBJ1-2	CASSSRVTGGYTF
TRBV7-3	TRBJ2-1	CASSPSAVAGSSYNEQFF
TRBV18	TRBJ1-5	CASSPQLGEGNQPQHF
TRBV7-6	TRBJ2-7	CASSPQLGTGSSYEQYF
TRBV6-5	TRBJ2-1	CASTLDRYNNEQFF
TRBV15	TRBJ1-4	CATSPKTGVDEKLFF
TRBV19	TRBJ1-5	CASSISQGTRNQPQHF
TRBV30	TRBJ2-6	CAWSVSGHFSGANVLTF